Following are 3 T cell receptor beta chains from one sample sequenced in a study of blood T cell repertoires in COVID-19. Profiling relied on immunoSEQ multiplex PCR, and the TCRdb table lists in-frame clones only, not all of them. The sample includes about 35,000 clones, 80% to 90% of them seen just once. What was sequenced was peripheral blood. The receptors here all came from a man in his fifties or sixties in a cohort sampled during active COVID-19.

The rearrangement uses TRBV10-3 and TRBJ2-7; 8 bases are shared with TRBD2. Losses at the gene ends were 0 bases for V and 2 bases for J; bases not matched to a gene: 3. Germline V gene sequence: CDR1 ENHRY, CDR2 SYGVKD. The CDR3 is made up of 15 amino acids. In DNA form, the CDR3 reads TGTGCCATCAGTGAGTCAACTAGCGGAGCCTACGAGCAGTACTTC. As protein: CAISESTSGAYEQYF.

The rearrangement joins TRBV5-1 to TRBJ2-7; 10 bases are a match to TRBD1. Germline values: CDR1 SGHRS, CDR2 YFSETQ. This CDR3 is built from 13 residues. V lost 3 bases and J lost 7; bases outside the gene matches: 4. The CDR3: CASSYGQGEEQYF. CDR3 DNA: TGCGCCAGCAGCTACGGACAGGGGGAAGAGCAGTACTTC.

The chain has TRBV5-1 and TRBJ2-5; possible D gene TRBD1, 6 bases. This CDR3 is built from 15 residues. Germline assignment: CDR1 SGHRS and CDR2 YFSETQ. Trimming took off 0 bases at V and 5 bases at J, with 14 bases between the two ends. The CDR3 is CASSLGSGAVETQYF. The CDR3 bases are TGCGCCAGCAGCTTGGGATCAGGGGCCGTGGAGACCCAGTACTTC.